This T cell receptor beta chain was captured in a study of tumor-infiltrating lymphocytes in oesophageal squamous cell carcinoma. TCRdb processed the PCR reads anew with MiXCR; each CDR3 protein has one entry. The data contain roughly 19,000 distinct CDR3 sequences, 35% to 45% of them singletons. V gave up 5 bases and J gave up 4 bases, with 14 bases separating them. This CDR3 contains 14 residues. The germline V gene has CDR1 MNHEY and CDR2 SMNVEV (reference sequence). Ten or more counts support this clonotype. The V gene is TRBV27, the J gene TRBJ2-5; D remains unclear. The sequence derives from a male donor with esophageal squamous cell carcinoma. Specimen: normal esophageal tissue next to the tumor. The DNA of the CDR3 is TGTGCCAGCAGTCTCTCGACAACCCCAGAGACCCAGTACTTC. Translation: CASSLSTTPETQYF.